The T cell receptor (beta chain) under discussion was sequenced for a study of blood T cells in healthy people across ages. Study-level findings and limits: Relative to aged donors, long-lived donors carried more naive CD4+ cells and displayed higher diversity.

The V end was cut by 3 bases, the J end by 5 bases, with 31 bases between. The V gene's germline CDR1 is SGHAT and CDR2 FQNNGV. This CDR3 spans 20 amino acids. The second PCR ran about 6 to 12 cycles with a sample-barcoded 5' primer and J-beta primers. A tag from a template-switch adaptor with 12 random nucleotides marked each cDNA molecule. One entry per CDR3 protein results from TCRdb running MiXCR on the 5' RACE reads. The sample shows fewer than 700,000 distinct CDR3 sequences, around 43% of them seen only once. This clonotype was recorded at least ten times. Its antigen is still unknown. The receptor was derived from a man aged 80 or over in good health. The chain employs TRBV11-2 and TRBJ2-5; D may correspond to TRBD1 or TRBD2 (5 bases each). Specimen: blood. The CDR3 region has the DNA TGTGCCAGCAGCTTCTCTAGACCGGGTGGGACGCGATCCACGGAGGAGACCCAGTACTTC. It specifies CASSFSRPGGTRSTEETQYF.